The entry below gives a single T cell receptor (beta chain) sequence along with its context. Its antigen is as yet unknown. cDNA came from about 0.5 to 1 ug RNA primed by random hexamers. Amplification of TCR beta CDR3 spanned 54 Vbeta and 13 Jbeta via immunoSEQ multiplex PCR. TCRdb called the immunoSEQ multiplex PCR reads again in MiXCR, with one record for every CDR3 protein. The data contain 84,000 or so distinct CDR3 sequences, nearly 95% of them seen just once; the ten biggest clones take up around 0.94%. This sample is drawn from a study of CD8 T cells in Susac syndrome. Study background: Sequenced Susac syndrome patients included roughly 6 with clinically active disease and 8 or 9 in remission.

The germline CDR1 and CDR2 sequences are MNHEY and SMNVEV (reference sequence). Deletions cut 3 bases from V and 0 bases from J, with 2 bases between. There are 12 residues in the CDR3. It was negative isolation that provided the CD8+ and CD4+ T cells, whereas TEMRA cells were enriched by FACS. Findings of the study overall: In total CD8+ repertoires, some 15 Susac-specific public clones were found, and CD8+ TEMRA repertoires had about 5.

The receptor's source is a human donor with Susac syndrome. This chain joins TRBV27 and TRBJ2-5, with D unclear. Sequenced sample: CD8+ T cells from PBMCs. CDR3 bases: TGTGCCAGCAGTTTGGACCAAGAGACCCAGTACTTC. Its translation is CASSLDQETQYF.